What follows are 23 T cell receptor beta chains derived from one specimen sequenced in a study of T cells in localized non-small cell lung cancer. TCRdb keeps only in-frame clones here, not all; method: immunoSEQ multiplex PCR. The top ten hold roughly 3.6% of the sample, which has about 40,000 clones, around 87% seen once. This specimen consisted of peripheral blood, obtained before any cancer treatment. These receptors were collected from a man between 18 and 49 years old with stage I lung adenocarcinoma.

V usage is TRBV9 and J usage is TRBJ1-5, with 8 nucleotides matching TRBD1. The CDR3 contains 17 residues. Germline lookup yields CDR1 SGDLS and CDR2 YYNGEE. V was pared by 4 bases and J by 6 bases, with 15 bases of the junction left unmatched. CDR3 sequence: CASSRGQGAQNGQPQHF. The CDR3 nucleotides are TGTGCCAGCAGCCGCGGGCAGGGGGCGCAGAATGGTCAGCCCCAGCATTTT.

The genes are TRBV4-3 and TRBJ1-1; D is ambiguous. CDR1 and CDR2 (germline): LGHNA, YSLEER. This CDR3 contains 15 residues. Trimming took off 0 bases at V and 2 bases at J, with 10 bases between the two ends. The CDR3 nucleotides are TGCGCCAGCAGCCAAGATTGGCGGGTAAACACTGAAGCTTTCTTT. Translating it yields CASSQDWRVNTEAFF.

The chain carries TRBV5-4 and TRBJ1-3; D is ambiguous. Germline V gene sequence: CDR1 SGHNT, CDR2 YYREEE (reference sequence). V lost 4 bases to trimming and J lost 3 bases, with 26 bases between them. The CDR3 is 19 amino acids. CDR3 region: CASSNLKQRTGLGGNTIYF. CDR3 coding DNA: TGTGCCAGCAGCAACCTAAAACAGAGGACCGGGTTAGGTGGAAACACCATATATTTT.

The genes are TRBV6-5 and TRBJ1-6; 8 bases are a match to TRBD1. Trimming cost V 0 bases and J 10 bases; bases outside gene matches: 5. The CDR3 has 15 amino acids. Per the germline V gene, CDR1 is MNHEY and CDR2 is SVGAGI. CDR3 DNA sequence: TGTGCCAGCAGTTACTCGACAGGGGCCCTGTCACCCCTCCACTTT. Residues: CASSYSTGALSPLHF.

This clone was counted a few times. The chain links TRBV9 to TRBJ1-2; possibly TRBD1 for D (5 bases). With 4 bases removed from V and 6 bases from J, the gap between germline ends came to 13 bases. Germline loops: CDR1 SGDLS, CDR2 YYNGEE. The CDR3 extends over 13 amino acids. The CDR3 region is CASSPRDPDGYTF. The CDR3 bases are TGTGCCAGCAGCCCTCGGGACCCAGATGGCTACACCTTC.

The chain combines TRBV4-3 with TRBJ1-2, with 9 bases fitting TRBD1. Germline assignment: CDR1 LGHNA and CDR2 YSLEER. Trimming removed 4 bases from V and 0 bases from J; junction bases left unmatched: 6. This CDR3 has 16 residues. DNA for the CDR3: TGCGCCAGCAGCCCTGGGACAGGGTCTTCTAACTATGGCTACACCTTC. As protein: CASSPGTGSSNYGYTF.

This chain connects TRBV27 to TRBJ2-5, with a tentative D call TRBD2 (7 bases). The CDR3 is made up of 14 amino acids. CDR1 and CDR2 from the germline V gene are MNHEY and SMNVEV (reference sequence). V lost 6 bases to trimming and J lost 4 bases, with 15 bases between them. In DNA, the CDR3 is TGTGCCAGCAGCCCCGGGGGGCCGGGAGAGACCCAGTACTTC. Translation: CASSPGGPGETQYF.

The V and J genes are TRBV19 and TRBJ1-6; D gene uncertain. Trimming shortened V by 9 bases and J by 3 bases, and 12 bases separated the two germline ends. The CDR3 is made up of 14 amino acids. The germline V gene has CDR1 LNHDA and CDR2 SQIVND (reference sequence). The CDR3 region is CASSETLYNSPLHF. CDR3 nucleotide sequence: TGTGCCAGCAGCGAGACCCTCTATAATTCACCCCTCCACTTT.

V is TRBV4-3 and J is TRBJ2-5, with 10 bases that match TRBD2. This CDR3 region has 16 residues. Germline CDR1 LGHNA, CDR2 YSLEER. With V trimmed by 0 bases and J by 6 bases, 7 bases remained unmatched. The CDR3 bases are TGCGCCAGCAGCCAAGATCGCAGCGGGGGGGCGAAGACCCAGTACTTC. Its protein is CASSQDRSGGAKTQYF.

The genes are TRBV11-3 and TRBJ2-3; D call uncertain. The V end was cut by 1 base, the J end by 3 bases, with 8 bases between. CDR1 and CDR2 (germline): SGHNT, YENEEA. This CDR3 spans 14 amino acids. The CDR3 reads CASSLAPHTDTQYF. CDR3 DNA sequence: TGTGCCAGCAGCTTAGCGCCCCATACAGATACGCAGTATTTT.

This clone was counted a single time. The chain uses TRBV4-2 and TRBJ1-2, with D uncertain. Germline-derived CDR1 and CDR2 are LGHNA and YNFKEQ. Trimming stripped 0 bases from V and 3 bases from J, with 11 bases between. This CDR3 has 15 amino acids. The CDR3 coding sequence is TGTGCCAGCAGCCAAGATCGGGCACTATACTATGGCTACACCTTC. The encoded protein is CASSQDRALYYGYTF.

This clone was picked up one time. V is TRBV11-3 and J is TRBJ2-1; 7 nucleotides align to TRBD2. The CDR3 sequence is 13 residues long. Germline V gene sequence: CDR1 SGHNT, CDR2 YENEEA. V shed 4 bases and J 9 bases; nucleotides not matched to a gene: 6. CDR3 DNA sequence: TGTGCCAGCAGCTCGGATTGGGGGGGTGAGCAGTTCTTC. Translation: CASSSDWGGEQFF. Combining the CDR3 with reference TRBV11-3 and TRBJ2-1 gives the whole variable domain EAGVVQSPRYKIIEKKQPVAFWCNPISGHNTLYWYLQNLGQGPELLIRYENEEAVDDSQLPKDRFSAERLKGVDSTLKIQPAELGDSAVYLCASSSDWGGEQFFGPGTRLTVL.

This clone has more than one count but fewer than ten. CDR3: CASSLEEGERGYTF. In DNA, the CDR3 is TGTGCCAGCAGCTTGGAAGAGGGGGAGCGAGGCTACACCTTC. The chain joins TRBV5-6 to TRBJ1-2, with D tentatively TRBD1 (6 bases). V gave up 0 bases and J gave up 8 bases, with 14 bases separating them. Germline CDR1 is SGHDT and CDR2 is YYEEEE. The CDR3 runs to 14 residues.

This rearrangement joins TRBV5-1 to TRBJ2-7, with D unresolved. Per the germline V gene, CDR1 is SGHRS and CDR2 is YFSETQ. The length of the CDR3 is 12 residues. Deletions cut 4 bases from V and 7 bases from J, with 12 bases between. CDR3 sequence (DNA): TGCGCCAGCAGCAGGGTTTCGGCAGAGCAGTACTTC. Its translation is CASSRVSAEQYF. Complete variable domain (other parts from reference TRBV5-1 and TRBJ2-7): KAGVTQTPRYLIKTRGQQVTLSCSPISGHRSVSWYQQTPGQGLQFLFEYFSETQRNKGNFPGRFSGRQFSNSRSEMNVSTLELGDSALYLCASSRVSAEQYFGPGTRLTVT.

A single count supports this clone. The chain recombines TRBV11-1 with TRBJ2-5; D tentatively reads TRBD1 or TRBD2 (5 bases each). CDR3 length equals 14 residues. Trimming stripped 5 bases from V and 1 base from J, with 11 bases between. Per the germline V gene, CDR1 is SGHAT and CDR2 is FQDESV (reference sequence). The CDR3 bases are TGTGCCAGCAGCGTTGGGACGGCCCAAGAGACCCAGTACTTC. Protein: CASSVGTAQETQYF. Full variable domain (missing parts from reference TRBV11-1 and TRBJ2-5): EAEVAQSPRYKITEKSQAVAFWCDPISGHATLYWYRQILGQGPELLVQFQDESVVDDSQLPKDRFSAERLKGVDSTLKIQPAELGDSAMYLCASSVGTAQETQYFGPGTRLLVL.

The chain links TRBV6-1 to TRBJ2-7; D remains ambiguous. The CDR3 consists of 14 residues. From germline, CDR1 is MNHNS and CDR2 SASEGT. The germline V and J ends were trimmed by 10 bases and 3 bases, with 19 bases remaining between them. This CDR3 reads CATRWADLGYEQYF. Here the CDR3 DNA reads TGTGCCACCAGATGGGCAGATTTAGGCTACGAGCAGTACTTC.

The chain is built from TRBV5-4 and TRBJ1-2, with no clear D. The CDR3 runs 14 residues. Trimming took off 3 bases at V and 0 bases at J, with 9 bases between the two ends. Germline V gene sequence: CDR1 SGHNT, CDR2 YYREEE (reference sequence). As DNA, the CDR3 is TGTGCCAGCAGCTCGGACGGATCTAACTATGGCTACACCTTC. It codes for CASSSDGSNYGYTF. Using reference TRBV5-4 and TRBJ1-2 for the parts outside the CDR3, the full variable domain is ETGVTQSPTHLIKTRGQQVTLRCSSQSGHNTVSWYQQALGQGPQFIFQYYREEENGRGNFPPRFSGLQFPNYSSELNVNALELDDSALYLCASSSDGSNYGYTFGSGTRLTVV.

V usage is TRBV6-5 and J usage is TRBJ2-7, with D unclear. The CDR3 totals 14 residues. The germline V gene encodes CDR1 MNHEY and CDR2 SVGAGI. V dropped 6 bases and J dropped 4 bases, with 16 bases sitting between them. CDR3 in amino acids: CASSRTGESYEQYF. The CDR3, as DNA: TGTGCCAGCAGCCGAACGGGTGAGAGTTACGAGCAGTACTTC.

This CDR3 reads CASSRNTDTQYF. The CDR3 DNA follows: TGTGCCAGTAGTCGAAACACAGATACGCAGTATTTT. The rearrangement joins TRBV19 to TRBJ2-3; D is ambiguous. Trimming shortened V by 5 bases and J by 2 bases, and 5 bases separated the two germline ends. Germline-derived CDR1 and CDR2 are LNHDA and SQIVND (reference sequence). The CDR3 contains 12 residues.

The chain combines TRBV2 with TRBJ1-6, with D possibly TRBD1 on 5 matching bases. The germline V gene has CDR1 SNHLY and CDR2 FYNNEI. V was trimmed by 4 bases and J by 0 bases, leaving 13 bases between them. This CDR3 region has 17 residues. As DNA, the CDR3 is TGTGCCAGCAGTGGGGACCTTGTGAGCTCCTATAATTCACCCCTCCACTTT. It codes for CASSGDLVSSYNSPLHF.

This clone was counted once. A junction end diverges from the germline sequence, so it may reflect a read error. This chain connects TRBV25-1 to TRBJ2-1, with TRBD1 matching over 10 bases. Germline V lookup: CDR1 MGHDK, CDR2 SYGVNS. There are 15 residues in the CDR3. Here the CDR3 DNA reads TGTGCCAGCAGTGCCCCGGGACAGGGGTACATTGAGCAGTTCTTC. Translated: CASSAPGQGYIEQFF.

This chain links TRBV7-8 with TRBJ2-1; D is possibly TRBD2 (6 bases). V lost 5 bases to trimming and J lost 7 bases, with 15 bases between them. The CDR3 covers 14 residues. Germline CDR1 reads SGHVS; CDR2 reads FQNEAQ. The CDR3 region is CASSRGIPGNEQFF. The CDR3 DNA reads TGTGCCAGCAGCCGCGGGATACCCGGGAATGAGCAGTTCTTC.

The CDR3 region has the DNA TGTGCCAGCAGCCGTTCGAAGGGGGGATTGGGCGGCTACACCTTC. Its translation is CASSRSKGGLGGYTF. The chain couples TRBV7-2 to TRBJ1-2; the D gene is possibly TRBD1 (6 bases). V lost 5 bases to trimming and J lost 8 bases, with 21 bases between them. The CDR3 contains 15 residues. Germline lookup yields CDR1 SGHTA and CDR2 FQGNSA.